Below, one TCR beta chain is given with its context. Its matching antigen is unknown. The sample originates from a study of human T cells and chemical hapten exposure. About the study: Small pooled library volume differences chiefly drove per-sample TCR yield variation. The study's findings and limits: The number of TCRs above 1 in 1000 frequency did not change after DPC sensitization.

This CDR3 contains 12 residues. Trimming pared 6 bases from V and 5 bases from J, leaving 11 bases between. Regarding time point: patch test 3, about 24 weeks after DPC sensitization. Indicated treatment: therapeutic diphenylcyclopropenone sensitization with weekly scalp DPC. MiXCR, applied by TCRdb to the RACE reads, yields one record per CDR3 protein. The sample carries under 130,000 distinct CDR3 sequences, less than 40% recorded once. The origin of this receptor is a man aged 35-49 years with alopecia areata. Some clones in this sample may be carry-over from other donors' samples. The chain recombines TRBV12-3 or TRBV12-4 with TRBJ2-7, with no clear D. Source: whole blood, taken in connection with sensitization to the hapten diphenylcyclopropenone (DPC). The CDR3 DNA follows: TGTGCCAGCAGCCAGAACTGGGACGAGCAGTACGTC. As protein: CASSQNWDEQYV.